Each of the 8 T cell receptor beta chains below was sequenced from the same sample in a study of shared clonotypes between healthy human individuals. Naive CD8 cells lacked CD45RO, underwent positive selection for CCR7 and left out terminally differentiated effector memory CD45RA+ cells. Sequencing was performed with immunoSEQ multiplex PCR; in TCRdb, only in-frame clones are kept and a portion is missing. The table lists roughly 590,000 clones, roughly 96% of them singletons. The sample consisted of naive CD8+ T cells sorted from blood. These receptors were obtained from a woman aged 25 to 39 in good health.

V gene TRBV4-2 combines with J gene TRBJ2-1; 8 bases match TRBD1. V was pared by 2 bases and J by 2 bases, with 8 bases of the junction left unmatched. The V gene's germline CDR1 is LGHNA and CDR2 YNFKEQ. The CDR3 is 17 amino acids. The CDR3 DNA sequence: TGTGCCAGCAGCCAATTGACCGGGACAGGAACCTACAATGAGCAGTTCTTC. It encodes CASSQLTGTGTYNEQFF.

The chain has TRBV28 and TRBJ2-7, with 7 nucleotides matching TRBD1. Germline V gene lookup returns CDR1 MDHEN and CDR2 SYDVKM. V shed 7 bases, J shed 1 base, and the junction held 4 bases outside the gene matches. CDR3 length: 13 amino acids. CDR3: CASTPGQSYEQYF. The CDR3 DNA follows: TGTGCCAGCACTCCGGGACAGTCCTACGAGCAGTACTTC.

The J gene is TRBJ1-2, the V gene TRBV7-2, with TRBD1 matching over 7 bases. The CDR3 has 14 residues. Losses at the gene ends were 6 bases for V and 6 bases for J; bases not matched to a gene: 10. CDR1 and CDR2 (germline): SGHTA, FQGNSA. The CDR3 region is CASRFSDRVDGYTF. The CDR3 DNA reads TGTGCCAGCAGATTCTCTGACAGGGTCGATGGCTACACCTTC.

The chain uses TRBV27 and TRBJ1-5, with unresolved D. V dropped 6 bases and J dropped 0 bases, with 6 bases sitting between them. The CDR3 length is 13 residues. In germline, CDR1 is MNHEY, CDR2 SMNVEV (reference sequence). For the CDR3, the DNA is TGTGCCAGCAGCCCTATTAGCAATCAGCCCCAGCATTTT. This gives the protein CASSPISNQPQHF.

CDR3 sequence: CASSLQGANYGYTF. CDR3 nucleotides: TGTGCCAGCAGCTTGCAGGGGGCCAACTATGGCTACACCTTC. J is TRBJ1-2 and V is TRBV5-6, with 8 positions matching TRBD1. The CDR3 is 14 residues long. The germline gives CDR1 SGHDT, CDR2 YYEEEE. The V gene end was trimmed by 1 base and the J gene end by 2 bases; junction bases not matched to a gene: 1.

For the CDR3, the DNA is TGCGCCAGCAGTGAGTCCTTAGCGGGAGGGGGTACAGATACGCAGTATTTT. Translated: CASSESLAGGGTDTQYF. The chain combines TRBV10-1 with TRBJ2-3; TRBD2 aligns across 11 bases. Losses at the gene ends were 0 bases for V and 3 bases for J; bases not matched to a gene: 5. Germline CDR1 reads WNHNN; CDR2 reads SYGVQD (reference sequence). The CDR3 has 17 amino acids.

This sequence joins TRBV28 and TRBJ1-2; 9 bases map to TRBD1. With 5 bases clipped from V and 2 bases from J, the junction kept 9 bases outside the gene matches. The V gene's germline CDR1 is MDHEN and CDR2 SYDVKM. The length of the CDR3 is 16 residues. This chain's CDR3 is CASSPTGQGQNYGYTF. The DNA for the CDR3 is TGTGCCAGCAGTCCGACGGGACAGGGTCAGAACTATGGCTACACCTTC.

This CDR3 reads CASSFPSGRETGELFF. CDR3 nucleotides: TGTGCCAGCAGTTTTCCGAGCGGGCGGGAAACCGGGGAGCTGTTTTTT. The chain uses TRBV27 and TRBJ2-2, with a weak D call TRBD2 (6 bases). This CDR3 contains 16 residues. The V gene's germline CDR1 is MNHEY and CDR2 SMNVEV (reference sequence). The V end was cut by 3 bases, the J end by 5 bases, with 16 bases between.